The 22 T cell receptor beta chains given below trace back to one sample, sequenced in a study of blood T cells in healthy people across ages (dated by TCRdb to between 2014 and 2017). Library preparation used 5' RACE. TCRdb lists the instrument as Illumina HiSeq 2500. A second roughly 6 to 11 cycle PCR used a sample-barcoded 5' primer and a J-beta primer mix. TCRdb's own reprocessing of the public reads used fastp at Q25 and MiXCR and kept productive beta chains. All rows with the same CDR3 protein become a single entry with the most common DNA and genes. This sample comprises about 970,000 distinct CDR3 sequences, roughly 47% of them detected only once. The top ten hold around 21% of the sample. The material sequenced was blood. Every receptor here comes from a woman aged 55-69 years in good health.

This clonotype was seen a few times. The genes are TRBV29-1 and TRBJ2-7; 9 nucleotides match TRBD2. CDR3 length equals 13 residues. Germline CDR1 SQVTM, CDR2 ANQGSEA. The ends lost 4 bases at V and 3 bases at J; junction bases unmatched: 4. This CDR3 reads CSVAASGIYEQYF. For the CDR3, the DNA is TGCAGCGTTGCCGCTAGCGGGATCTACGAGCAGTACTTC.

The table lists this clonotype with a count of one. This chain joins TRBV4-3 and TRBJ2-3; the D is unclear. Per the germline V gene, CDR1 is LGHNA and CDR2 is YSLEER. The CDR3 length is 13 residues. Between the trimmed V and J ends, which lost 2 bases and 7 bases, there was a span of 10 bases. The CDR3 spells CASSQYSGYTQYF. CDR3 DNA sequence: TGCGCCAGCAGCCAATACTCCGGGTATACGCAGTATTTT.

This clonotype turned up a few times. The CDR3 region is CASSPSSGPPGHNEQFF. The CDR3 nucleotides are TGTGCCAGCAGCCCCTCTAGCGGGCCCCCGGGACACAATGAGCAGTTCTTC. The rearrangement uses TRBV16 and TRBJ2-1, with TRBD2 matching 8 bases. This CDR3 has 17 residues. The junction had 13 bases not matched to a gene; V was cut back by 4 bases and J by 5 bases. Germline V gene lookup returns CDR1 KGHSY and CDR2 FQNENV. Full variable domain (outside the CDR3, taken from reference TRBV16 and TRBJ2-1): GEEVAQTPKHLVRGEGQKAKLYCAPIKGHSYVFWYQQVLKNEFKFLISFQNENVFDETGMPKERFSAKCLPNSPCSLEIQATKLEDSAVYFCASSPSSGPPGHNEQFFGPGTRLTVL.

A few counts support this clonotype. The genes are TRBV30 and TRBJ1-1; D remains unclear. This CDR3 spans 14 amino acids. The V end lost 5 bases, the J end lost 4 bases, and 17 bases lay between the germline ends. Germline CDR1 is GTSNPN and CDR2 is SVGIG (reference sequence). DNA for the CDR3: TGTGCCTGGGGTCCCAACGCTCTTGCCACTGAAGCTTTCTTT. Protein sequence: CAWGPNALATEAFF.

The rearrangement uses TRBV6-2 or TRBV6-3 and TRBJ2-7, with 11 bases that match TRBD2. V was pared by 5 bases and J by 12 bases, with 12 bases of the junction left unmatched. This CDR3 region has 14 residues. Per the germline V gene, CDR1 is MNHEY and CDR2 is SVGEGT. CDR3 sequence: CASSEQIGTSGLYF. Written as DNA, the CDR3 is TGTGCCAGCAGTGAACAGATCGGGACTAGCGGCTTGTACTTC.

The genes are TRBV29-1 and TRBJ2-3, with D tentatively TRBD1 (5 bases). CDR3 length equals 15 residues. Germline CDR1 SQVTM, CDR2 ANQGSEA. Trimming removed 2 bases from V and 1 base from J, with 13 bases in between. The CDR3 DNA sequence: TGCAGCGTTGAACCCCAGGGCGAGGGCACAGATACGCAGTATTTT. Its translation is CSVEPQGEGTDTQYF.

This clonotype was counted a few times. The chain combines TRBV20-1 with TRBJ2-1; TRBD2 is a possible D gene (5 bases). Trimming removed 1 base from V and 5 bases from J, with 12 bases in between. This CDR3 spans 14 amino acids. Germline-derived CDR1 and CDR2 are DFQATT and SNEGSKA (reference sequence). The CDR3: CSARGELVNNEQFF. CDR3 nucleotides: TGCAGTGCTAGAGGCGAACTAGTGAACAATGAGCAGTTCTTC.

The V call is TRBV27, the J call TRBJ2-5; TRBD1 matches at 7 bases. Matching the DNA end better, TRBJ2-7 makes the J call doubtful. The CDR3 sequence is 14 residues long. Germline V gives CDR1 MNHEY, CDR2 SMNVEV (reference sequence). CDR3 protein: CASRTGLIAYEQYF. DNA for the CDR3: TGTGCCAGCAGGACAGGGTTAATCGCCTACGAGCAGTACTTC.

The CDR3 coding sequence is TGCGCCAGCAGCCAAGAATACGGTTCTATCGCTCGGCGGGACCCCTACGAGCAGTACTTC. Residues: CASSQEYGSIARRDPYEQYF. This chain joins TRBV4-3 and TRBJ2-7, with D perhaps TRBD2 (6 bases). Trimming took off 0 bases at V and 2 bases at J, with 26 bases between the two ends. This CDR3 contains 20 residues. CDR1 and CDR2 (germline): LGHNA, YSLEER.

The chain combines TRBV10-3 with TRBJ1-6; TRBD1 matches 7 bases. V trimming: 5 bases; J trimming: 7 bases; junction bases outside the gene matches: 5. This CDR3 region has 14 residues. Germline V gene sequence: CDR1 ENHRY, CDR2 SYGVKD. Written as DNA, the CDR3 is TGTGCCATCAGTCGGGACAGAGACAATTCACCCCTCCACTTT. Its protein product is CAISRDRDNSPLHF.

The CDR3 nucleotides read TGTGCCAGCAGCTTAGCGGGACAGGGGATGAATCAGCCCCAGCATTTT. Its translation is CASSLAGQGMNQPQHF. This chain connects TRBV7-2 to TRBJ1-5, with TRBD1 identical over 10 bases. The CDR3 is 16 amino acids. Germline V gene data show CDR1 as SGHTA and CDR2 as FQGNSA. Trimming cost V 0 bases and J 4 bases; bases outside gene matches: 3.

This chain links TRBV30 with TRBJ2-3, with 8 positions matching TRBD2. The CDR3 runs to 14 residues. In germline, CDR1 is GTSNPN, CDR2 SVGIG (reference sequence). V trimming: 0 bases; J trimming: 6 bases; junction bases outside the gene matches: 5. The chain's CDR3 is CAWSVAGVSDTQYF. DNA of the CDR3: TGTGCCTGGAGTGTAGCGGGAGTTTCTGATACGCAGTATTTT.

With regard to this clonotype: The conserved phenylalanine or tryptophan is not found at the CDR3 terminus, so this likely reflects a read error. The DNA is left out, because the CDR3 cannot be placed on it with certainty; the CDR3 is given as TCRdb lists it. The rearrangement links TRBV20-1 to TRBJ2-1; TRBD1 is taken as the D call from the table, unchecked against the DNA. The CDR3 comprises 14 residues, both ends counted. Germline CDR1 is DFQATT and CDR2 is SNEGSKA (reference sequence). CDR3 in amino acids: CSARDTGGGYTFGS.

The V and J genes are TRBV29-1 and TRBJ2-1; D is unclear. V lost 0 bases, J lost 1 base, and 10 bases lay in between. Germline values: CDR1 SQVTM, CDR2 ANQGSEA. The CDR3 covers 15 residues. This CDR3 reads CSVEDPEDSYNEQFF. DNA for the CDR3: TGCAGCGTTGAAGATCCCGAGGATTCCTACAATGAGCAGTTCTTC.

This clonotype was seen only a few times. This chain connects TRBV28 to TRBJ2-5; no firm D call. The V end lost 1 base, the J end lost 5 bases, and 5 bases lay between the germline ends. There are 12 residues in the CDR3. Germline V CDR1 and CDR2: MDHEN, SYDVKM. CDR3 residues: CASSLLDETQYF. The CDR3, as DNA: TGTGCCAGCAGTTTATTAGACGAGACCCAGTACTTC.

This clonotype was seen once. V usage is TRBV20-1 and J usage is TRBJ1-4; TRBD1 matches at 8 bases. Germline V CDR1 and CDR2: DFQATT, SNEGSKA (reference sequence). The junction had 4 bases not matched to a gene; V was cut back by 4 bases and J by 3 bases. The CDR3 runs to 14 residues. The DNA for the CDR3 is TGCAGTGCTAATCAGGGGGCAGCTAATGAAAAACTGTTTTTT. It yields the protein CSANQGAANEKLFF.

The V call is TRBV12-3 or TRBV12-4, the J call TRBJ2-7; no firm D call. The CDR3 extends over 11 amino acids. The ends were cut back, 3 bases at V and 5 bases at J, with 5 bases in the middle. The CDR3 DNA reads TGTGCCAGCAGTTTTGTCGACGAGCAGTACTTC. Its translation: CASSFVDEQYF.

The chain joins TRBV6-2 or TRBV6-3 to TRBJ1-2, with D maybe TRBD1 (6 bases). This CDR3 has 15 residues. Germline CDR1 MNHEY, CDR2 SVGEGT. V lost 4 bases and J 3 bases, leaving 15 bases between the germline ends. The CDR3: CASSSWDTTDYGYTF. CDR3 coding DNA: TGTGCCAGCAGTTCGTGGGACACAACAGACTATGGCTACACCTTC.

This clonotype was picked up a small number of times. The genes are TRBV5-4 and TRBJ2-1; 7 nucleotides agree with TRBD2. The V segment lost 4 bases and the J segment 0 bases; nucleotides outside the gene matches: 7. The CDR3 spans 16 residues. CDR1 and CDR2 (germline): SGHNT, YYREEE (reference sequence). CDR3 amino acids: CASSPGLPSSYNEQFF. CDR3 DNA: TGTGCCAGCAGCCCGGGACTACCGAGCTCCTACAATGAGCAGTTCTTC.

This clonotype was detected only a few times. This chain links TRBV20-1 with TRBJ2-4; TRBD2 matches 12 bases. The germline gives CDR1 DFQATT, CDR2 SNEGSKA (reference sequence). Trimming cost V 6 bases and J 1 base; bases outside gene matches: 10. The CDR3 runs to 17 residues. The CDR3 DNA sequence: TGCAGTGCGTCGACTAGCGGGAGTTATTGGGCCAAAAACATTCAGTACTTC. Translated: CSASTSGSYWAKNIQYF.

The chain links TRBV5-1 to TRBJ2-1, with TRBD2 matching 10 bases. The end of the DNA is better explained by TRBJ2-7, so the J call may be wrong. The germline gives CDR1 SGHRS, CDR2 YFSETQ. This CDR3 is 14 amino acids long. The CDR3 coding sequence is TGCGCCAGCGCGAATCAGCGGGAGGGCAATGAGCAGTACTTC. Residues: CASANQREGNEQYF.

The chain couples TRBV7-2 to TRBJ2-1; no clear D. Trimming took 5 bases from V and 9 from J, leaving 14 bases between them. Germline CDR1 and CDR2: SGHTA and FQGNSA. This CDR3 spans 13 amino acids. The CDR3 coding sequence is TGTGCCAGCAGCCCCCGCGCTTTAGGTGAGCAGTTCTTC. This codes for CASSPRALGEQFF.